The 5 T cell receptor beta chains below all came from one sample that was sequenced in a study of beta chain features in type 1 diabetes. The sequenced template was cDNA made from the entire isolated RNA. Sequencing used immunoSEQ multiplex PCR; TCRdb keeps in-frame clones, though not all of them. Of about 270,000 clones detected, 13% to 15% appear once; the ten largest clones hold about 0.024%. Sequencing input: naive CD4+ T cells from blood. Receptors were obtained from a woman aged 40 to 55 in good health.

This clone came up a few times. V is TRBV11-2 and J is TRBJ1-2; 7 nucleotides agree with TRBD1. CDR3 length equals 16 residues. Germline CDR1 reads SGHAT; CDR2 reads FQNNGV. V lost 4 bases, J lost 6 bases, and 14 bases stayed unmatched. CDR3 amino acids: CASSSIPPTGPHGYTF. In nucleotides, the CDR3 is TGTGCCAGCAGCTCCATCCCCCCGACAGGGCCACATGGCTACACCTTC.

In this sample, this clone turned up a few times. The chain couples TRBV27 to TRBJ2-2; 10 nucleotides agree with TRBD2. The germline V gene encodes CDR1 MNHEY and CDR2 SMNVEV (reference sequence). With 6 bases clipped from V and 7 bases from J, the junction kept 11 bases outside the gene matches. The CDR3 loop spans 16 amino acids. The CDR3 DNA reads as TGTGCCAGCAGCCTACTAGCGGGACAGGCCGGCGGGGAGCTGTTTTTT. This encodes CASSLLAGQAGGELFF.

The CDR3 nucleotides are TGTGCCAGCTCACGGGGACAGGGGGCTAATCAGCCCCAGCATTTT. It is translated as CASSRGQGANQPQHF. This chain uses TRBV18 with TRBJ1-5, with 12 bases identical to TRBD1. Germline loops: CDR1 KGHSH, CDR2 LQKENI. J lost 4 bases, V lost 4 bases, and 2 bases had no gene match. The CDR3 is 15 residues long. Together with reference TRBV18 and TRBJ1-5, the CDR3 gives the full variable domain: NAGVMQNPRHLVRRRGQEARLRCSPMKGHSHVYWYRQLPEEGLKFMVYLQKENIIDESGMPKERFSAEFPKEGPSILRIQQVVRGDSAAYFCASSRGQGANQPQHFGDGTRLSIL.

This clone was recorded a few times. One end of the junction does not line up with germline, which may come from a read error. The chain links TRBV7-9 to TRBJ2-2, with 10 bases lining up with TRBD1. The CDR3 contains 16 residues. Germline CDR1 and CDR2: SEHNR and FQNEAQ (reference sequence). CDR3 nucleotides: TGTGCCAGCAGCGATAGACAGGGGGCGAAGACCGGGGAGCTGTTTTTT. Translation: CASSDRQGAKTGELFF.

The gene calls are TRBV9 and TRBJ2-3, with a tentative D call TRBD2 (6 bases). The CDR3 is 15 amino acids. V was shortened by 1 base and J by 4 bases, with 13 bases between the two germline ends. Germline-derived CDR1 and CDR2 are SGDLS and YYNGEE. This CDR3 is CASSVWGDFPDTQYF. The DNA of the CDR3 is TGTGCCAGCAGCGTATGGGGGGATTTCCCAGATACGCAGTATTTT.